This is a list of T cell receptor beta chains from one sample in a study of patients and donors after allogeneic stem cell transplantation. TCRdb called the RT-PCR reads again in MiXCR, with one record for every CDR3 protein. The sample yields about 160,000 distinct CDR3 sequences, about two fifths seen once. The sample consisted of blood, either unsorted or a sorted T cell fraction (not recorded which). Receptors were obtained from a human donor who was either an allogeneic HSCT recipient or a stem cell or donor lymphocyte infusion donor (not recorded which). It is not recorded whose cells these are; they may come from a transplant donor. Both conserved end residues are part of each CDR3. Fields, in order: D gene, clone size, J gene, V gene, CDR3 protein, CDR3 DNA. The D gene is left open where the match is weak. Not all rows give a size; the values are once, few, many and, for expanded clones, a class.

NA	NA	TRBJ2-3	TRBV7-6	CASSLEGFRTDTQYF	TGTGCCAGCAGCTTAGAAGGTTTTAGGACAGATACGCAGTATTTT
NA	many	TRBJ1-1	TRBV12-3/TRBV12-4	CASSLSGVNTEAFF	TGTGCCAGCAGTTTATCGGGGGTGAACACTGAAGCTTTCTTT
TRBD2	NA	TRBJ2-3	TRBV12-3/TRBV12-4	CASSLGLPSTDTQYF	TGTGCCAGCAGTCTGGGACTACCGAGCACAGATACGCAGTATTTT
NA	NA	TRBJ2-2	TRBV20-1	CSAKKLGNTGELFF	TGCAGTGCGAAGAAACTAGGGAACACCGGGGAGCTGTTTTTT
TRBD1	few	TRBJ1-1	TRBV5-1	CASSHDRGDTEAFF	TGCGCCAGCAGCCATGACAGGGGGGACACTGAAGCTTTCTTT
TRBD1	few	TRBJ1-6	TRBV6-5	CASSSQGAYNSPLHF	TGTGCCAGCAGTTCCCAGGGGGCCTATAATTCACCCCTCCACTTT
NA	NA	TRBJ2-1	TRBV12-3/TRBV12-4	CASSTPVGGQLGDEQFF	TGTGCCAGCAGTACCCCGGTTGGAGGCCAGCTAGGGGATGAGCAGTTCTTC
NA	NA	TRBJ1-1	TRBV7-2	CASSELGVMSEAFF	TGTGCCAGCAGCGAACTAGGGGTAATGAGTGAAGCTTTCTTT
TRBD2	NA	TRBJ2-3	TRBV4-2	CASSQEGVAGGPRDTQYF	TGTGCCAGCAGCCAAGAAGGGGTAGCGGGGGGCCCCAGAGATACGCAGTATTTT
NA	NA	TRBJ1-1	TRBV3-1	CASSQDPREAAFF	TGTGCCAGCAGCCAAGACCCGCGGGAGGCGGCTTTCTTT
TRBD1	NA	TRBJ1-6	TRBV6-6	CASSPGQGVPPLHF	TGTGCCAGCAGTCCGGGACAGGGTGTGCCACCCCTCCACTTT
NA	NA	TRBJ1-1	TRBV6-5	CASSAPRDLNTEAFF	TGTGCCAGCAGTGCTCCCCGGGACCTGAACACTGAAGCTTTCTTT
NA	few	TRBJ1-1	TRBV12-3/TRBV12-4	CASSLGLGRTEAFF	TGTGCCAGCAGTTTAGGTCTGGGGCGGACTGAAGCTTTCTTT
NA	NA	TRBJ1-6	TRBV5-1	CASSLAIFSPLHF	TGCGCCAGCAGCTTGGCAATATTCTCACCCCTCCACTTT
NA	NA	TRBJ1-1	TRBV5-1	CASSSTGSNTEAFF	TGCGCCAGCAGCTCTACCGGGTCGAACACTGAAGCTTTCTTT
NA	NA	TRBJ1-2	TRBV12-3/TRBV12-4	CASGLGTSYGYTF	TGTGCCAGCGGCCTCGGGACCTCCTATGGCTACACCTTC
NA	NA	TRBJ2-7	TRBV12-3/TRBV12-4	CASSSGGFSYEQYF	TGTGCCAGCAGTTCCGGCGGATTCTCCTACGAGCAGTACTTC
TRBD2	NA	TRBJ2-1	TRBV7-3	CASSLAGVNNEQFF	TGTGCCAGCAGCTTAGCGGGGGTAAACAATGAGCAGTTCTTC
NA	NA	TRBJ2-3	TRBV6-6	CASSYGGGLTDTQYF	TGTGCCAGCAGTTACGGCGGGGGCCTGACAGATACGCAGTATTTT
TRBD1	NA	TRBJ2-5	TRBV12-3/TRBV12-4	CASSDEDRGFQETQYF	TGTGCCAGCAGTGATGAGGACAGGGGGTTCCAAGAGACCCAGTACTTC
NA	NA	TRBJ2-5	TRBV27	CASSLSSGVQETQYF	TGTGCCAGCAGTTTATCCTCCGGGGTCCAAGAGACCCAGTACTTC
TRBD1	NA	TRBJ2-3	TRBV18	CASSPTGAYTDTQYF	TGTGCCAGCTCACCGACAGGGGCGTACACAGATACGCAGTATTTT
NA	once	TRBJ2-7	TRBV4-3	CASSQETWYEQYF	TGCGCCAGCAGCCAAGAGACGTGGTACGAGCAGTACTTC
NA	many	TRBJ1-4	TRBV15	CATSRDRAERLFF	TGTGCCACCAGCAGAGATCGTGCAGAGAGACTGTTTTTT
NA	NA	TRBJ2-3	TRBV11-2	CASSLNTDRIGTDTQYF	TGTGCCAGCAGCCTCAACACCGACAGGATCGGCACAGATACGCAGTATTTT
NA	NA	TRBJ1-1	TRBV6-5	CASSYGRRAFNTEAFF	TGTGCCAGCAGTTACGGCCGCCGGGCTTTTAACACTGAAGCTTTCTTT
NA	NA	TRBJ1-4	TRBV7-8	CASSLDGLPTNEKLFF	TGTGCCAGCAGCTTAGACGGCCTGCCAACTAATGAAAAACTGTTTTTT
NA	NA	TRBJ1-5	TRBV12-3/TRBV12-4	CASSLALAGRQPQHF	TGTGCCAGCAGTTTAGCGCTAGCAGGGAGGCAGCCCCAGCATTTT
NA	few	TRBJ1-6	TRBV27	CASSLARRNNSPLHF	TGTGCCAGCAGTTTAGCCCGGAGGAATAATTCACCCCTCCACTTT
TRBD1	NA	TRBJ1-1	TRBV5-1	CASGRGTANTEAFF	TGCGCCAGCGGCCGAGGGACAGCCAACACTGAAGCTTTCTTT
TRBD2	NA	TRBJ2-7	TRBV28	CASSSLAGVSYEQYF	TGTGCCAGCAGTTCCTTAGCGGGGGTAAGCTACGAGCAGTACTTC
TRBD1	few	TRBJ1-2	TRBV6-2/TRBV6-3	CASSYPRQGIGYTF	TGTGCCAGCAGTTACCCTCGACAGGGCATCGGCTACACCTTC
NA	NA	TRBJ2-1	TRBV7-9	CASSFYMWQGHEQFF	TGTGCCAGCAGCTTCTATATGTGGCAGGGCCATGAGCAGTTCTTC
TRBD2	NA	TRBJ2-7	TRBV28	CASPGLTSGSYEQYF	TGTGCCAGCCCGGGCCTGACTAGCGGCTCCTACGAGCAGTACTTC
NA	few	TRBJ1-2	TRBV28	CASRWAEYGYTF	TGTGCCAGCAGGTGGGCGGAGTATGGCTACACCTTC
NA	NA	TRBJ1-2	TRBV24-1	CATSDTGTEYGYTF	TGTGCCACCAGTGATACGGGGACGGAGTATGGCTACACCTTC
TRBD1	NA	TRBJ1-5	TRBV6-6	CASSFRTGNQPQHF	TGTGCCAGCAGTTTCAGGACAGGGAATCAGCCCCAGCATTTT
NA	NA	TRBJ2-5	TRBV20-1	CSARGVWGMETQYF	TGCAGTGCTAGGGGGGTTTGGGGTATGGAGACCCAGTACTTC
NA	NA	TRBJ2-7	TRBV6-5	CASSAGSYEQYF	TGTGCCAGCAGTGCAGGGAGTTACGAGCAGTACTTC
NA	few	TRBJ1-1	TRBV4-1	CASSQVRDSNTEAFF	TGCGCCAGCAGCCAAGTTCGGGACTCGAACACTGAAGCTTTCTTT
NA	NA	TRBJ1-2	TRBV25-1	CASSQGNYGYTF	TGTGCCAGCAGTCAGGGTAACTATGGCTACACCTTC
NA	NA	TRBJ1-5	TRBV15	CATSLARGIGSNQPQHF	TGTGCCACCTCTTTAGCCCGGGGGATAGGTAGCAATCAGCCCCAGCATTTT
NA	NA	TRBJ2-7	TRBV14	CASSPYRNYEQYF	TGTGCCAGCAGCCCTTACAGGAACTACGAGCAGTACTTC
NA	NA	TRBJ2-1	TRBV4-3	CASSQDTRGVSDNEQFF	TGCGCCAGCAGCCAAGATACGAGGGGGGTCAGCGACAATGAGCAGTTCTTC
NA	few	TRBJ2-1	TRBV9	CASSFTGTGYNEQFF	TGTGCCAGCAGCTTCACCGGGACGGGGTACAATGAGCAGTTCTTC
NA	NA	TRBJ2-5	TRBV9	CASSSNGETQYF	TGTGCCAGCAGCTCCAACGGAGAGACCCAGTACTTC
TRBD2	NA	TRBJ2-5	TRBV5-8	CAATRTSGYQETQYF	TGTGCTGCCACAAGGACTAGCGGATATCAAGAGACCCAGTACTTC
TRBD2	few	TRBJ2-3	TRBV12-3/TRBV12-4	CASSHSSGGPMDTQYF	TGTGCCAGCAGTCATTCTAGCGGGGGCCCAATGGATACGCAGTATTTT
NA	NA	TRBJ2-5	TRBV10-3	CAISEPQQETQYF	TGTGCCATCAGTGAGCCCCAGCAAGAGACCCAGTACTTC